Described below is a single T cell receptor beta chain sequence and its context. Antigen unknown. The entry originates in a study of T cell responses to AZD1222 COVID-19 vaccine. Libraries were prepared by immunoSEQ multiplex PCR; TCRdb keeps only in-frame clonotypes and omits some of them. The sample consists of over 100,000 clones, just over 85% of them appearing once. General observations from the study: Baseline seropositivity occurred in only a handful of AZD1222 recipients.

This CDR3 has 13 amino acids. V shed 6 bases and J 5 bases; nucleotides not matched to a gene: 5. Germline V CDR1 and CDR2: SGHRS, YFSETQ. This chain links TRBV5-1 with TRBJ1-1, with TRBD1 matching over 9 bases. Sample: peripheral blood, taken on day 0 of AZD1222 vaccination. This TCR was recovered from an adult in good health. The CDR3 bases are TGCGCCAGCAACCTCGGGACAGGGACTGAAGCTTTCTTT. Amino acid sequence: CASNLGTGTEAFF.